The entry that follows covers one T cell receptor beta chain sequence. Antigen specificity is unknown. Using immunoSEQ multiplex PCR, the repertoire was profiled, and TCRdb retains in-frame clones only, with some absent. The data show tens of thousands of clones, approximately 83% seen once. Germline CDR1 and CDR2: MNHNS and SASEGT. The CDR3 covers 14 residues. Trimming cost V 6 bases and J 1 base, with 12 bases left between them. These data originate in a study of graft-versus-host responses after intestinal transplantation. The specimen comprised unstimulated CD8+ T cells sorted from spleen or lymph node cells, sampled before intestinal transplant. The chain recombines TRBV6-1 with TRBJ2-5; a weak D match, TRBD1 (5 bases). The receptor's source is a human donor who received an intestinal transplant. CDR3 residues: CASRLMTVQETQYF. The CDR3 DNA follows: TGTGCCAGCAGATTAATGACAGTCCAAGAGACCCAGTACTTC.